The T cell receptor beta chain described here comes from a study of control samples from healthy donors and cancer patients. TCRdb's copy holds only in-frame clones and misses some; the assay was immunoSEQ multiplex PCR. The sample contains some 150,000 clones, roughly 95% of which appear only once. The germline gives CDR1 SEHNR, CDR2 FQNEAQ (reference sequence). This CDR3 region has 16 residues. With 5 bases clipped from V and 8 bases from J, the junction kept 7 bases outside the gene matches. This sequence originates from a woman younger than 45 in good health. V and J are TRBV7-9 and TRBJ2-1; 15 nucleotides agree with TRBD2. The sample comprised blood. The CDR3 bases are TGTGCCAGCAGCGGGTGGGGACTAGCGGGAGGTGATGAGCAGTTCTTC. Translation gives CASSGWGLAGGDEQFF.